This T cell receptor (beta chain) was recovered during a study of monozygotic twins with inflammatory bowel disease. Total RNA amounting to roughly 3.5 ug went into each TCR library. cDNA was made in eight separate reactions per sample. TCRdb re-analyzed the 5' RACE reads; it lists each CDR3 protein once, without DNA. This repertoire comprises roughly 100,000 distinct CDR3 sequences; its ten largest clones make up approximately 2%. Whole-blood total RNA was extracted without T cell sorting. This CDR3 has 12 amino acids. The sequence derives from a human donor with ulcerative colitis or Crohn's disease, or a healthy co-twin of an affected twin (not recorded which). This rearrangement joins TRBV12-3 or TRBV12-4 to TRBJ2-2. The sample comprised blood. CDR3 amino acids: CASRPDGRELFF.